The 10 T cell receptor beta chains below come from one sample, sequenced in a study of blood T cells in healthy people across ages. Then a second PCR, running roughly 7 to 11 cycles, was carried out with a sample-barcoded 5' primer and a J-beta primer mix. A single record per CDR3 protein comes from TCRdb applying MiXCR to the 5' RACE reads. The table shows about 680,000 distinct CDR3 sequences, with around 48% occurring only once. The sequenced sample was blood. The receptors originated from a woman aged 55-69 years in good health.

The CDR3 spells CSVWGTAGETQYF. CDR3 nucleotide sequence: TGCAGCGTGTGGGGAACCGCCGGGGAAACGCAGTATTTT. The J gene is TRBJ2-3, the V gene TRBV29-1, with D perhaps TRBD2 (5 bases). This CDR3 comprises 13 residues. Germline values: CDR1 SQVTM, CDR2 ANQGSEA. Trimming pared 6 bases from V and 9 bases from J, leaving 19 bases between.

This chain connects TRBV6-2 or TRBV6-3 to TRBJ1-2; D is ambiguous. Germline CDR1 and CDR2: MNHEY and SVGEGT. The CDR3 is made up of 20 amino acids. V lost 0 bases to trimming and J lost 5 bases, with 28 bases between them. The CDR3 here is CASSYSSKRNTGNSLYGYTF. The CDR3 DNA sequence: TGTGCCAGCAGTTACTCCTCGAAACGTAATACCGGGAACTCACTTTATGGCTACACCTTC.

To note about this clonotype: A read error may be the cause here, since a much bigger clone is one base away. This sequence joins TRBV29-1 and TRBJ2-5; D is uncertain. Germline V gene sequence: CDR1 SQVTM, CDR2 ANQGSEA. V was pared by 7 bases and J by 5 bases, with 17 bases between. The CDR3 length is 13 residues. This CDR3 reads CSAALHGWETQYF. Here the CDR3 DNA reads TGCAGCGCCGCTCTCCATGGATGGGAGACCCAGTACTTC.

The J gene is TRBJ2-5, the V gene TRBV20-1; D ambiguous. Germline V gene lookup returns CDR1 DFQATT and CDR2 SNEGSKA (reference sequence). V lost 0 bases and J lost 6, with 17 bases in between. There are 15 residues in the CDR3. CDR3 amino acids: CSARDDGKKIQTQYF. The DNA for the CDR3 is TGCAGTGCTAGAGATGACGGCAAAAAAATACAGACCCAGTACTTC.

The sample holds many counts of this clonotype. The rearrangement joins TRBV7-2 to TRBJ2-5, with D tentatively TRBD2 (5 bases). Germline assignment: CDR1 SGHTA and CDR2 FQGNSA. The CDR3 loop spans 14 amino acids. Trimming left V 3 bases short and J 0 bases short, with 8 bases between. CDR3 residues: CASSLDWNQETQYF. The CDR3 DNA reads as TGTGCCAGCAGCTTGGACTGGAACCAAGAGACCCAGTACTTC.

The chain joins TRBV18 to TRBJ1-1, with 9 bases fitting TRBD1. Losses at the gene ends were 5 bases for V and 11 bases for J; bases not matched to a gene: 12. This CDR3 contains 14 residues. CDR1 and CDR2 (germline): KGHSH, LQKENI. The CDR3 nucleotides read TGTGCCAGCTCATCCCGGGACAGGGCATCTGGGGCTTTCTTT. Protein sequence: CASSSRDRASGAFF.

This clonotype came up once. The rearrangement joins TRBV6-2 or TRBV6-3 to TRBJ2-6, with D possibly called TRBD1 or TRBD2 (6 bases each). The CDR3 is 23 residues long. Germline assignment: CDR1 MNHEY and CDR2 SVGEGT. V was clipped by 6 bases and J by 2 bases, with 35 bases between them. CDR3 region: CASSKTVGGRRTEDYTGANVLTF. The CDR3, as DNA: TGTGCCAGCAGCAAAACCGTTGGGGGGAGGAGGACAGAGGATTATACTGGGGCCAACGTCCTGACTTTC.

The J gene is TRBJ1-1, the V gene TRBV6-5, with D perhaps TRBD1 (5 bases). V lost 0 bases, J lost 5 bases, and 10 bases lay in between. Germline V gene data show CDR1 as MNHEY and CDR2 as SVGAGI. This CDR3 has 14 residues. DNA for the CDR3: TGTGCCAGCAGTTACTCTGGGGGAGGGACTGAAGCTTTCTTT. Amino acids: CASSYSGGGTEAFF.

The chain's CDR3 is CASSSRQGGDQETQYF. The CDR3 DNA is TGCGCCAGCAGCTCCCGACAGGGAGGGGACCAAGAGACCCAGTACTTC. The rearrangement joins TRBV5-1 to TRBJ2-5; D may match TRBD1 or TRBD2 (7 bases each). CDR3 length: 16 residues. V lost 3 bases and J lost 0, with 15 bases in between. Germline CDR1 SGHRS, CDR2 YFSETQ.

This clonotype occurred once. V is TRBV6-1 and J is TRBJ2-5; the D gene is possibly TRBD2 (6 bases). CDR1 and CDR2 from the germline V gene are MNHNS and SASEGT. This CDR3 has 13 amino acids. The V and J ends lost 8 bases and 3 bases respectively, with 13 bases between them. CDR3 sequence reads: CASLTRGKETQYF. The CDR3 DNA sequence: TGTGCCAGCCTAACCCGGGGGAAAGAGACCCAGTACTTC.